The rows below give T cell receptor beta chains drawn from one sample of a study of shared clonotypes between healthy human individuals. Measured with immunoSEQ multiplex PCR; TCRdb has only the in-frame clones, and not every one. The top ten clones hold roughly 1% of a sample with about 2 million clones, less than 95% of them seen once. Specimen: naive CD8+ T cells sorted from blood. Receptors originate from a man aged 18 to 30 in good health. CDR3s leave out the opening cysteine and the closing phenylalanine or tryptophan. The size entry is marked missing in some rows and otherwise reads once, few, many or a size class.

v_gene	j_gene	abundance	len	CDR3aa
TRBV4-1	TRBJ2-7	-	13	ASSLMPGSTYEQY
TRBV19	TRBJ1-1	-	13	ASSTQQGFSTEAF
TRBV4-1	TRBJ2-7	once	14	ASSQDSGQGFHEQY
TRBV9	TRBJ2-2	-	11	ASSVGLSGELF
TRBV5-6	TRBJ2-7	-	14	ASSLYPRTGAYEQY
TRBV6-5	TRBJ2-5	-	12	ASNTPGRPETQY
TRBV23-1	TRBJ1-5	-	15	ASSRGGRAKGNQPQH
TRBV29-1	TRBJ2-3	-	11	SVEGDLTDTQY
TRBV6-5	TRBJ2-1	-	13	ASSPQGGSRDEQF
TRBV18	TRBJ1-1	-	15	ASSPPDERGLNTEAF
TRBV7-6	TRBJ2-1	once	13	ASSRAGGNYNEQF
TRBV5-4	TRBJ2-1	-	10	ASSLSGAEQF
TRBV11-2	TRBJ2-7	few	11	ASSLERDYEQY
TRBV7-9	TRBJ2-7	-	10	AGQAPDYEQY
TRBV28	TRBJ2-7	once	12	ASSYMGRLYEQY
TRBV10-3	TRBJ2-1	-	13	AISDPGGSYNEQF
TRBV6-5	TRBJ1-6	-	12	ASSHLEGDSPLH
TRBV7-3	TRBJ2-1	-	10	ASSLQGDEQF
TRBV11-2	TRBJ2-1	once	13	ASSLYGGEGNEQF
TRBV9	TRBJ2-3	-	12	ASSVVDFVDTQY
TRBV13	TRBJ2-5	-	11	ASSRTVKETQY
TRBV28	TRBJ1-3	-	11	ASHRDYGNTIY
TRBV7-9	TRBJ1-1	-	10	ASSTTGTEAF
TRBV30	TRBJ2-5	-	11	AWSVGLGETQY
TRBV28	TRBJ1-5	-	11	ASSGTVDQPQH
TRBV2	TRBJ2-2	-	13	ASSGGGLNTGELF
TRBV15	TRBJ2-7	-	13	ATRRLTDSWGEQY
TRBV13	TRBJ2-1	-	14	ASSSRQGSIHNEQF
TRBV27	TRBJ2-1	-	13	ASSLSNSGGPEQF
TRBV19	TRBJ1-1	-	12	ASSPESRNTEAF
TRBV5-8	TRBJ2-7	-	14	ASSLGGEGGSYEQY
TRBV7-9	TRBJ2-1	-	11	ASTYAGGDEQF
TRBV19	TRBJ1-6	few	14	ASPSTARQGNSPLH
TRBV4-1	TRBJ2-7	-	12	ASSQDRGYYEQY
TRBV7-6	TRBJ2-3	once	15	ASSQATGLFVADTQY
TRBV7-6	TRBJ1-6	-	13	ASSLEAVIGSPLH
TRBV27	TRBJ1-2	-	13	ASSSYRGTNYGYT
TRBV6-1	TRBJ2-1	-	13	ASSEAFSRGDEQF
TRBV4-3	TRBJ1-2	-	13	ASSQGTGPNYGYT
TRBV10-3	TRBJ2-5	-	12	AINGSWYQETQY
TRBV9	TRBJ2-3	-	14	ASSVEGGGALSPQY
TRBV5-1	TRBJ2-3	-	15	ASSLLLAGGSTDTQY
TRBV28	TRBJ1-6	once	15	ASSLRGQGWVNSPLH
TRBV11-2	TRBJ2-1	-	12	ASSLAGAYNEQF
TRBV28	TRBJ2-2	-	9	ASSLAGELF